These T cell receptor beta chains were read from a single sample in a study of cytomegalovirus exposure and HLA in healthy donors. Only in-frame clones appear in the TCRdb table, and some are missing; sequencing was by immunoSEQ multiplex PCR. The sample lists over 150,000 clones; over 70% were seen once. The source material was PBMCs. These receptors all stem from a young woman in good health and CMV-seronegative. Both conserved end residues are part of each CDR3. The D gene is left open where the match is weak. Clone size, where shown, is once, few, many, or a class for clones that have expanded.

j_call,clone_size,d_call,v_call,cdr3_nt,cdr3_aa
TRBJ2-1,.,TRBD2,TRBV27,TGTGCCAGCAGTCCTCGACTAGCGGGAGCGTTTGAGCAGTTCTTC,CASSPRLAGAFEQFF
TRBJ2-7,.,.,TRBV5-4,TGTGCCAGCAGCTTGCTTGACGGGGGTATATACGAGCAGTACTTC,CASSLLDGGIYEQYF
TRBJ2-5,few,TRBD2,TRBV10-1,TGCGCCAGCAGTGCCGGCGGGAGGCCTCAAGAGACCCAGTACTTC,CASSAGGRPQETQYF
TRBJ1-6,.,.,TRBV6-5,TGTGCCAGCAGTTCTCAGGGTGAGAATTCACCCCTCCACTTT,CASSSQGENSPLHF
TRBJ2-5,.,TRBD2,TRBV6-5,TGTGCCAGCAGTTACCAAGCGGGGGGGATGGAGACCCAGTACTTC,CASSYQAGGMETQYF
TRBJ2-7,few,.,TRBV7-9,TGTGCCAGCAGCTCATACCACACTAACGAGCAGTACTTC,CASSSYHTNEQYF
TRBJ2-7,.,TRBD2,TRBV5-4,TGTGCCAGCAGCTTGGACATCGGGGGGAACTACGAGCAGTACTTC,CASSLDIGGNYEQYF
TRBJ2-5,.,.,TRBV7-9,TGTGCCAGCAGCTTTGAACGGGGGTTCCAAGAGACCCAGTACTTC,CASSFERGFQETQYF
TRBJ2-2,.,TRBD1,TRBV6-1,TGTGCCAGCAGTTGGACAGGGGACAACACCGGGGAGCTGTTTTTT,CASSWTGDNTGELFF
TRBJ2-5,few,.,TRBV7-8,TGTGCCAGCAGCTTAGGGAGTCACGAGACCCAGTACTTC,CASSLGSHETQYF
TRBJ1-2,once,.,TRBV28,TGTGCCAGCAGTTTATATAGCAGTTCCTATGGCTACACCTTC,CASSLYSSSYGYTF
TRBJ2-2,.,.,TRBV6-5,TGTGCCAGCAGTTACGTACAGGGCAACACCGGGGAGCTGTTTTTT,CASSYVQGNTGELFF
TRBJ2-2,.,TRBD1,TRBV25-1,TGTGCCAGCAGTCAGGGGGCGCACACCGGGGAGCTGTTTTTT,CASSQGAHTGELFF
TRBJ2-3,.,.,TRBV6-1,TGTGCCAGCAGTGAATTTCAGGAGGGGAATACGCAGTATTTT,CASSEFQEGNTQYF
TRBJ1-1,.,TRBD1,TRBV6-5,TGTGCCAGCAGTTACCTGGGACAGGGGGAGGACACTGAAGCTTTCTTT,CASSYLGQGEDTEAFF
TRBJ1-1,.,TRBD1,TRBV9,TGTGCCAGCAGCGTACCCTCAGGGGGTCTAGGCGCTGAAGCTTTCTTT,CASSVPSGGLGAEAFF
TRBJ2-3,.,TRBD1,TRBV6-5,TGTGCCAGCAGTTATGGGACAGGTAGCACAGATACGCAGTATTTT,CASSYGTGSTDTQYF
TRBJ2-6,.,TRBD1,TRBV5-1,TGCGCCAGCAGCTTATCGGGACAGCCCCTTTCTGGGGCCAACGTCCTGACTTTC,CASSLSGQPLSGANVLTF
TRBJ2-7,few,.,TRBV11-2,TGTGCCAGCAGCCAGACAGGCCGGGGCTACGAGCAGTACTTC,CASSQTGRGYEQYF
TRBJ1-3,.,.,TRBV9,TGTGCCAGCAGCGTAGGGGCCGGCTCTGGAAACACCATATATTTT,CASSVGAGSGNTIYF
TRBJ2-1,.,TRBD2,TRBV7-9,TGTGCCAGCAGCTACTCTAGCGGGGGGGCCATAGGGAATGAGCAGTTCTTC,CASSYSSGGAIGNEQFF
TRBJ1-4,.,.,TRBV28,TGTGCCAGCAGTTCCCCCCAGGGGAGGGGTGAAAAACTGTTTTTT,CASSSPQGRGEKLFF
TRBJ1-1,.,.,TRBV4-1,TGCGCCAGCAGCCAAGAGGGGGACATCACTGAAGCTTTCTTT,CASSQEGDITEAFF
TRBJ2-5,once,TRBD1,TRBV18,TGTGCCAGCTCACCGGGACAGGGTGAGCAAGAGACCCAGTACTTC,CASSPGQGEQETQYF
TRBJ2-1,.,TRBD1,TRBV28,TGTGCCAGCAGCCTATACTCGGGACAGCACAATGAGCAGTTCTTC,CASSLYSGQHNEQFF
TRBJ2-4,.,.,TRBV28,TGTGCCAGCAGTTTTGGGGGGTCGGCCAAAAACAGTCAGTACTTC,CASSFGGSAKNSQYF
TRBJ2-7,.,.,TRBV14,TGTGCCAGCAGCCAAGGAGTAACTAGTCTTTCGGCGTGGGAGCAGTACTTC,CASSQGVTSLSAWEQYF
TRBJ1-1,.,.,TRBV19,TGTGCCAGTAGTATGGCCTTGAACACTGAAGCTTTCTTT,CASSMALNTEAFF
TRBJ1-1,.,TRBD1,TRBV9,TGTGCCAGCAGCGTAACAACAGGGGTAAACACTGAAGCTTTCTTT,CASSVTTGVNTEAFF
TRBJ2-7,.,.,TRBV7-2,TGTGCCAGCAGCTTGCGGGACAGCCTCTACTACGAGCAGTACTTC,CASSLRDSLYYEQYF
TRBJ2-7,.,.,TRBV28,TGTGCCAGCACCCAAAGGCAGGGACTCTACGAGCAGTACTTC,CASTQRQGLYEQYF
TRBJ2-5,.,TRBD1,TRBV5-4,TGTGCCAGCAGGGGAGGACAGGGGGGGAGTGAGACCCAGTACTTC,CASRGGQGGSETQYF
TRBJ2-5,once,.,TRBV6-5,TGTGCCAGCAGTTACTCGTCCGGGCAAGAGACCCAGTACTTC,CASSYSSGQETQYF
TRBJ2-6,.,.,TRBV6-6,TGTGCCAGCAGCCAGAACCTCAGGGCCGGGGCCAACGTCCTGACTTTC,CASSQNLRAGANVLTF
TRBJ2-4,.,TRBD2,TRBV7-2,TGTGCCAGCAGCCCCAGCGGGGGGCCAGCCAAAAACATTCAGTACTTC,CASSPSGGPAKNIQYF
TRBJ1-4,.,TRBD1,TRBV5-1,TGCGCCAGCAGCTTGGACCCAGACAGGGTTGGACTGAACGAAAAACTGTTTTTT,CASSLDPDRVGLNEKLFF
TRBJ2-3,once,.,TRBV5-1,TGCGCCAGCAGCTTGGACTTCACAGATACGCAGTATTTT,CASSLDFTDTQYF
TRBJ1-2,.,.,TRBV19,TGTGCCAGTAGGTCAGGGGCCGACTATGGCTACACCTTC,CASRSGADYGYTF
TRBJ2-1,.,TRBD2,TRBV27,TGTGCCAGCAGTACTAGCGGGAGGTACAATGAGCAGTTCTTC,CASSTSGRYNEQFF
TRBJ1-5,once,.,TRBV28,TGTGCCAGCAGTTTAGGAAGTGGGCGCTATCAGCCCCAGCATTTT,CASSLGSGRYQPQHF
TRBJ2-7,once,.,TRBV7-2,TGTGCCAGCAGCCCAACCTACGAGCAGTACTTC,CASSPTYEQYF